The entry below gives a single T cell receptor (beta chain) sequence along with its context. The antigen is undetermined. Other DNA sequences in the sample encode the same CDR3. Expressed TCRB transcripts were sequenced, since all the RNA that had been isolated was reverse transcribed. Reads from naive, central memory and regulatory T cell samples averaged about 3.9 million. Sequencing was performed with immunoSEQ multiplex PCR; in TCRdb, only in-frame clones are kept and a portion is missing. The sample holds approximately 170,000 clones; approximately 8% are singletons and the top ten take approximately 0.93%. Deletions cut 0 bases from V and 8 bases from J, with 14 bases between. The length of the CDR3 is 14 residues. Germline V gene data show CDR1 as SGHRS and CDR2 as YFSETQ. This specimen belongs to a study of beta chain features in type 1 diabetes. The study's findings and limits: There was a moderate but significant shortening of TCRB CDR3s in all four CD4+ subsets of Type 1 diabetes patients. Shorter templates might be favored by PCR, equally in patients and controls. High-TCR-expressing cells could be over-represented by cDNA sequencing.

Sequenced: central memory CD4+ T cells from blood. The J gene is TRBJ1-1, the V gene TRBV5-1; D perhaps matches TRBD1 (6 bases). The source is a middle-aged woman with type 1 diabetes. The CDR3 spells CASSLAPGGTEAFF. Here the CDR3 DNA reads TGCGCCAGCAGCTTGGCCCCTGGGGGCACGGAAGCTTTCTTT.